These 10 T cell receptor beta chains were all obtained from the same sample, sequenced in a study of T cells in Graves' hyperthyroidism and ophthalmopathy. Using RNA transcripts as the source, TCR beta CDR3 regions were amplified. During a first-round RT-PCR of the TCR CDR3, the HTBI primer set was used. TCRdb re-derived calls from the multiplex PCR reads in MiXCR, one entry per CDR3 protein. The sample has around 690,000 distinct CDR3 sequences, roughly 17% seen once. The specimen was blood. The receptor set was obtained from a man aged 50-60 years with Graves' hyperthyroidism.

This clonotype was detected only a few times. The chain employs TRBV30 and TRBJ1-1, with D tentatively TRBD1 (6 bases). Trimming pared 1 base from V and 2 bases from J, leaving 11 bases between. Per germline, CDR1 GTSNPN and CDR2 SVGIG (reference sequence). This CDR3 is 14 amino acids long. This CDR3 is CAWSGEGENTEAFF. Written as DNA, the CDR3 is TGTGCCTGGAGTGGGGAGGGGGAAAACACTGAAGCTTTCTTT.

The rearrangement uses TRBV30 and TRBJ1-2; tentative D call: TRBD1 (6 bases). The length of the CDR3 is 12 residues. The germline gives CDR1 GTSNPN, CDR2 SVGIG (reference sequence). V lost 4 bases, J lost 6 bases, and 12 bases lay in between. Here the CDR3 reads CAWTPGGDGYTF. The CDR3 region has the DNA TGTGCCTGGACCCCTGGGGGCGATGGCTACACCTTC.

The J gene is TRBJ2-3, the V gene TRBV6-1; D is ambiguous. The CDR3 extends over 14 amino acids. V was shortened by 1 base and J by 2 bases, with 7 bases between the two germline ends. Germline V gives CDR1 MNHNS, CDR2 SASEGT. The CDR3 sequence is CASSEGSNTDTQYF. The CDR3 DNA is TGTGCCAGCAGTGAAGGGTCCAACACAGATACGCAGTATTTT.

V usage is TRBV12-3 or TRBV12-4 and J usage is TRBJ2-6; D may be TRBD1 (6 bases). V was clipped by 5 bases and J by 2 bases, with 28 bases between them. The CDR3 sequence is 21 residues long. The CDR3 here is CASSTPGTRVSPFPGANVLTF. The CDR3 DNA reads as TGTGCCAGCAGTACTCCCGGGACAAGAGTTTCACCTTTTCCTGGGGCCAACGTCCTGACTTTC.

This clonotype was counted ten times or more. This chain uses TRBV24-1 with TRBJ2-1, with 8 bases aligning to TRBD2. Germline CDR1 reads KGHDR; CDR2 reads SFDVKD. With V trimmed by 4 bases and J by 9 bases, 13 bases remained unmatched. The CDR3 is 16 amino acids. This chain's CDR3 is CATSDPGVAGWSEQFF. The CDR3 region has the DNA TGTGCCACCAGTGACCCGGGGGTAGCGGGATGGTCTGAGCAGTTCTTC.

This clonotype was seen only a few times. This chain connects TRBV20-1 to TRBJ2-1, with 12 bases matching TRBD2. This CDR3 is 15 amino acids long. The J segment lost 6 bases and the V segment lost 1 base, leaving 4 bases of the junction unmatched. Germline V gene lookup returns CDR1 DFQATT and CDR2 SNEGSKA (reference sequence). The CDR3 nucleotides read TGCAGTGCTAGAGGGACTAGCGGGATACCCAATGAGCAGTTCTTC. It yields the protein CSARGTSGIPNEQFF.

This clonotype has more than one count but fewer than ten. This chain joins TRBV15 and TRBJ2-7; 7 bases align to TRBD1. V was pared by 0 bases and J by 9 bases, with 8 bases of the junction left unmatched. The CDR3 runs to 14 residues. Germline lookup yields CDR1 LNHNV and CDR2 YYDKDF (reference sequence). The CDR3 spells CATSRDRRGGGQYF. The CDR3 DNA sequence: TGTGCCACCAGCAGAGATCGGAGAGGGGGCGGGCAGTACTTC. Supplemented by reference TRBV15 and TRBJ2-7, the full variable domain reads DAMVIQNPRYQVTQFGKPVTLSCSQTLNHNVMYWYQQKSSQAPKLLFHYYDKDFNNEADTPDNFQSRRPNTSFCFLDIRSPGLGDTAMYLCATSRDRRGGGQYFGPGTRLTVT.

This sequence joins TRBV10-3 and TRBJ2-1; unclear D gene. The CDR3 loop spans 13 amino acids. V shed 4 bases and J shed 7 bases, with 11 bases lying between them. Per the germline V gene, CDR1 is ENHRY and CDR2 is SYGVKD. The CDR3 DNA is TGTGCCATCAGTGCCCGACCTGGGAATGAGCAGTTCTTC. Translated: CAISARPGNEQFF.

At least ten counts were recorded for this clonotype. This chain links TRBV6-1 with TRBJ2-1; the match to TRBD2 covers 9 bases. Germline V gives CDR1 MNHNS, CDR2 SASEGT. Losses at the gene ends were 7 bases for V and 3 bases for J; bases not matched to a gene: 10. CDR3 size: 16 residues. The CDR3 spells CASTSVASGIYNEQFF. DNA for the CDR3: TGTGCCAGCACCTCAGTCGCTAGCGGGATCTACAATGAGCAGTTCTTC.

J is TRBJ1-5 and V is TRBV29-1, with a tentative D call TRBD1 (6 bases). V was shortened by 4 bases and J by 3 bases, with 10 bases between the two germline ends. The CDR3 totals 13 residues. The germline V gene encodes CDR1 SQVTM and CDR2 ANQGSEA. The CDR3 sequence is CSVGGALNQPQHF. For the CDR3, the DNA is TGCAGCGTTGGGGGGGCGCTCAATCAGCCCCAGCATTTT.